The present T cell receptor beta chain was sequenced within a study of human T cells and chemical hapten exposure. Each CDR3 protein is one row after TCRdb ran MiXCR on the RACE reads. The data hold about 81,000 distinct CDR3 sequences, with around 7.8% observed a single time. Specified time point: patch test 1, 2 weeks after DPC sensitization. As to treatment: therapeutic diphenylcyclopropenone sensitization with weekly scalp DPC. The V gene's germline CDR1 is MNHEY and CDR2 SVGAGI. Trimming stripped 5 bases from V and 2 bases from J, with 17 bases between. The CDR3 length is 16 residues. The chain recombines TRBV6-5 with TRBJ2-3, with D maybe TRBD1 (6 bases). The sequence was obtained from a woman in her 30s with alopecia areata. Some clones in this sample may be carry-over from other donors' samples. This specimen was whole blood, taken in connection with sensitization to the hapten diphenylcyclopropenone (DPC). This CDR3 is CASSAGTTDFTDTQYF. CDR3 sequence (DNA): TGTGCCAGCAGTGCCGGGACAACGGACTTCACAGATACGCAGTATTTT.